A single sample gave rise to the 11 T cell receptor beta chains below, sequenced in a study of identical twins. Each CDR3 protein gets one entry after TCRdb re-called the 5' RACE reads with MiXCR. The table shows around 1.7 million distinct CDR3 sequences, with around 33% occurring only once. The sequencing input was cord blood. The source of these receptors is a newborn girl in good health.

The J gene is TRBJ2-5, the V gene TRBV4-2; 10 nucleotides line up with TRBD2. The CDR3 has 16 residues. With V trimmed by 0 bases and J by 1 base, 2 bases remained unmatched. Per the germline V gene, CDR1 is LGHNA and CDR2 is YNFKEQ. The CDR3 here is CASSQEERGGQETQYF. The CDR3 DNA follows: TGTGCCAGCAGCCAAGAAGAGCGGGGGGGCCAAGAGACCCAGTACTTC.

The J gene is TRBJ2-2, the V gene TRBV7-7; TRBD2 agrees at 7 bases. CDR3 length: 16 residues. V was clipped by 5 bases and J by 0 bases; unmatched bases: 6. The germline CDR1 and CDR2 sequences are SSHAT and FNYEAQ (reference sequence). CDR3 nucleotide sequence: TGTGCCAGCAGCCCCACTAGCGCCCCGAACACCGGGGAGCTGTTTTTT. It translates to CASSPTSAPNTGELFF.

This clonotype was recorded a few times. The V call is TRBV6-6, the J call TRBJ2-5; 9 bases map to TRBD1. Trimming at V came to 8 bases and at J to 11 bases, leaving 12 bases not matched to a gene. The CDR3 has 13 amino acids. The germline CDR1 and CDR2 sequences are MNHNY and SVGAGI (reference sequence). In DNA form, the CDR3 reads TGTGCCAGCGATACAGGGGGCGGGTATGAGCAGTACTTC. The encoded protein is CASDTGGGYEQYF.

The CDR3 DNA reads as TGTGCCAGCTCCTCGGGACCCGACCCCAACTATGGCTACACCTTC. Protein product: CASSSGPDPNYGYTF. This chain links TRBV18 with TRBJ1-2; D might be TRBD1 (5 bases). Germline CDR1 KGHSH, CDR2 LQKENI. This CDR3 has 15 residues. V dropped 6 bases and J dropped 2 bases, with 16 bases sitting between them.

V and J are TRBV20-1 and TRBJ2-7; D ambiguous. Germline V lookup: CDR1 DFQATT, CDR2 SNEGSKA (reference sequence). The CDR3 consists of 18 residues. The CDR3 reads CTPGWMAQKGNHSYEQYF. CDR3 DNA sequence: TGCACCCCGGGTTGGATGGCCCAGAAGGGTAACCATTCCTACGAGCAGTACTTC.

This clonotype turned up a few times. V usage is TRBV2 and J usage is TRBJ2-7, with 9 bases aligning to TRBD1. Germline values: CDR1 SNHLY, CDR2 FYNNEI. The CDR3 has 14 residues. Unmatched junction bases numbered 12, after V lost 11 bases and J lost 4 bases. This CDR3 is CAVTNRGRGYEQYF. The CDR3 DNA sequence: TGTGCCGTAACCAACAGGGGGCGGGGGTACGAGCAGTACTTC.

This clonotype was observed a handful of times. The chain joins TRBV6-5 to TRBJ1-2; 8 nucleotides agree with TRBD1. The CDR3 contains 17 residues. The germline V gene has CDR1 MNHEY and CDR2 SVGAGI. V lost 0 bases and J lost 1; bases outside the gene matches: 7. The CDR3 DNA is TGTGCCAGCAGTTACTCCCGGGACAGGACAATTAACTATGGCTACACCTTC. Translation: CASSYSRDRTINYGYTF.

In its sample, this clonotype was seen a few times. The chain recombines TRBV9 with TRBJ2-7; D ambiguous. V lost 1 base, J lost 2 bases, and 13 bases lay in between. The V gene's germline CDR1 is SGDLS and CDR2 YYNGEE. The CDR3 loop spans 15 amino acids. The CDR3 coding sequence is TGTGCCAGCAGCGTAAGGACGGACCTGACCTACGAGCAGTACTTC. Translation: CASSVRTDLTYEQYF.

The chain uses TRBV14 and TRBJ2-3; a weak D match, TRBD2 (6 bases). Germline CDR1 is SGHDN and CDR2 is FVKESK. Trimming took off 6 bases at V and 4 bases at J, with 14 bases between the two ends. This CDR3 is 14 amino acids long. In DNA, the CDR3 is TGTGCCAGCAGTAACCGCGGGGCCCCAGATACGCAGTATTTT. Translating it yields CASSNRGAPDTQYF.

The V and J genes are TRBV20-1 and TRBJ1-5; TRBD1 is a possible D gene (6 bases). Trimming stripped 1 base from V and 4 bases from J, with 11 bases between. The CDR3 totals 14 residues. Germline V gene sequence: CDR1 DFQATT, CDR2 SNEGSKA (reference sequence). The CDR3 loop reads CSARAGTRNQPQHF. CDR3 DNA sequence: TGCAGTGCTAGAGCCGGGACAAGGAATCAGCCCCAGCATTTT.

The chain recombines TRBV5-6 with TRBJ2-3, with TRBD1 as a possible D gene (5 bases). V lost 0 bases and J lost 2, with 13 bases in between. CDR1 is SGHDT, CDR2 YYEEEE, per germline. The CDR3 loop spans 16 amino acids. CDR3 residues: CASSLGTRVLTDTQYF. Written as DNA, the CDR3 is TGTGCCAGCAGCTTGGGGACAAGGGTCCTCACAGATACGCAGTATTTT.